The 31 T cell receptor beta chains in this list originate from one sample, sequenced in a study of response to subunit inactivated influenza vaccine. TCRdb used MiXCR to reprocess the RT-PCR reads, holding one entry per CDR3 protein. The sample records 500,000 to 550,000 distinct CDR3 sequences, approximately 7.7% being singletons. The sequencing here drew on PBMCs from blood, taken roughly 24 months after vaccination. The receptors stem from a man between 50 and 69 years old who received an inactivated influenza vaccine.

This clonotype came up a few times. The chain carries TRBV2 and TRBJ2-1, with TRBD2 identical over 8 bases. This CDR3 has 13 residues. The V segment lost 7 bases and the J segment 9 bases; nucleotides outside the gene matches: 8. Germline V gene data show CDR1 as SNHLY and CDR2 as FYNNEI. This chain's CDR3 is CASTPGLGGEQFF. DNA of the CDR3: TGTGCCAGCACTCCGGGACTAGGGGGTGAGCAGTTCTTC.

On this clonotype itself: This may arise from a read error, as a much more abundant clone is one base away. The V and J genes are TRBV3-1 and TRBJ1-6; D gene ambiguous. Trimming stripped 5 bases from V and 8 bases from J, with 19 bases between. Germline values: CDR1 LGHDT, CDR2 YNNKEL (reference sequence). The CDR3 runs to 16 residues. This CDR3 is CASSNNTISWHSPLHF. In DNA form, the CDR3 reads TGTGCCAGCAGCAATAATACGATCAGTTGGCATTCACCCCTCCACTTT.

The chain employs TRBV20-1 and TRBJ2-1, with TRBD2 matching over 14 bases. V trimming: 5 bases; J trimming: 7 bases; junction bases outside the gene matches: 7. The CDR3 totals 15 residues. Germline assignment: CDR1 DFQATT and CDR2 SNEGSKA (reference sequence). The CDR3 spells CSAFQTSGGANEQFF. Here the CDR3 DNA reads TGCAGTGCTTTCCAGACTAGCGGGGGGGCTAATGAGCAGTTCTTC.

This clonotype turned up a few times. The chain joins TRBV5-1 to TRBJ1-2, with unresolved D. Per germline, CDR1 SGHRS and CDR2 YFSETQ. The CDR3 has 14 residues. V was trimmed by 0 bases and J by 3 bases, leaving 9 bases between them. For the CDR3, the DNA is TGCGCCAGCAGCTTGGCCCCCTCCGACTATGGCTACACCTTC. Encoded protein: CASSLAPSDYGYTF. Complete variable domain (other parts from reference TRBV5-1 and TRBJ1-2): KAGVTQTPRYLIKTRGQQVTLSCSPISGHRSVSWYQQTPGQGLQFLFEYFSETQRNKGNFPGRFSGRQFSNSRSEMNVSTLELGDSALYLCASSLAPSDYGYTFGSGTRLTVV.

This clonotype came up many times. DNA of the CDR3: TGTGCCAGCGGGTGGGAAGTTAGCAATCAGCCCCAGCATTTT. This sequence encodes CASGWEVSNQPQHF. The chain joins TRBV21-1 to TRBJ1-5. TRBV21-1 is a pseudogene. This CDR3 has 14 amino acids.

This clonotype was observed a handful of times. The chain links TRBV20-1 to TRBJ2-7; 11 bases fit TRBD2. Germline trimming cut 0 bases from V and 8 bases from J; bases unmatched to any gene: 6. Germline-derived CDR1 and CDR2 are DFQATT and SNEGSKA (reference sequence). This CDR3 has 14 residues. CDR3 sequence: CSARDLGTSGQQYF. DNA for the CDR3: TGCAGTGCTAGAGATTTGGGGACTAGCGGCCAGCAGTACTTC.

This clonotype has only a few counts. The J gene is TRBJ2-7, the V gene TRBV2, with D perhaps TRBD1 (6 bases). The CDR3 length is 13 residues. V dropped 6 bases and J dropped 3 bases, with 12 bases sitting between them. Germline V gene sequence: CDR1 SNHLY, CDR2 FYNNEI. In DNA form, the CDR3 reads TGTGCCAGCAGAAAGGACAGAGACTACGAGCAGTACTTC. It translates to CASRKDRDYEQYF.

This clonotype was seen ten or more times. V and J are TRBV4-2 and TRBJ2-7; D possibly corresponds to TRBD2 (5 bases). The CDR3 covers 15 residues. V lost 0 bases, J lost 3 bases, and 12 bases lay in between. CDR1 is LGHNA, CDR2 YNFKEQ, per germline. The CDR3 sequence: CASSQDLAGGYEQYF. CDR3 DNA sequence: TGTGCCAGCAGCCAAGATCTTGCGGGTGGCTACGAGCAGTACTTC.

The chain uses TRBV5-5 and TRBJ2-5; 7 bases fit TRBD1. The V gene's germline CDR1 is SGHKS and CDR2 YYEKEE (reference sequence). The CDR3 length is 15 residues. Losses at the gene ends were 3 bases for V and 4 bases for J; bases not matched to a gene: 9. CDR3 protein: CASSSDREGGETQYF. CDR3 bases: TGTGCCAGCAGCTCCGACAGGGAAGGAGGAGAGACCCAGTACTTC.

The V gene is TRBV7-2, the J gene TRBJ2-3; 11 bases are a match to TRBD1. V lost 1 base to trimming and J lost 4 bases; unmatched junction nucleotides: 4. Germline CDR1 is SGHTA and CDR2 is FQGNSA. CDR3 length equals 16 residues. The CDR3 protein is CASSLDWTGGADTQYF. CDR3 nucleotides: TGTGCCAGCAGCTTAGATTGGACAGGGGGCGCAGATACGCAGTATTTT.

Comment on this clonotype: This may be a read error: a much more frequent sequence differs by one nucleotide. This chain uses TRBV3-1 with TRBJ2-3; 7 bases match TRBD2. CDR1 LGHDT and CDR2 YNNKEL come from the germline V gene (reference sequence). This CDR3 region has 12 residues. The CDR3 nucleotides are TGTGTCAGCAGCCCGGGAGGCCCCGCGCAGTATTTT. It is translated as CVSSPGGPAQYF.

The V and J genes are TRBV4-1 and TRBJ2-4; D uncertain. The germline CDR1 and CDR2 sequences are MGHRA and YSYEKL. The CDR3 covers 13 residues. The V and J ends lost 1 base and 6 bases respectively, with 7 bases between them. CDR3 sequence: CASSQAGRNIQYF. CDR3 nucleotide sequence: TGCGCCAGCAGCCAAGCAGGCCGAAACATTCAGTACTTC.

The rearrangement links TRBV6-2 or TRBV6-3 to TRBJ2-7, with TRBD2 as a possible D gene (6 bases). V lost 5 bases and J lost 2, with 10 bases in between. CDR1 MNHEY and CDR2 SVGEGT come from the germline V gene. The CDR3 sequence is 13 residues long. For the CDR3, the DNA is TGTGCCAGCAGTCGCGGGGCGGCCTACGAGCAGTACTTC. It translates to CASSRGAAYEQYF.

The genes are TRBV28 and TRBJ2-1, with TRBD2 matching 8 bases. This CDR3 is built from 15 residues. The V gene's germline CDR1 is MDHEN and CDR2 SYDVKM. Trimming cost V 2 bases and J 7 bases; bases outside gene matches: 7. The CDR3 DNA is TGTGCCAGCAGTTTAGCGAGCGGGAGCGAAAATGAGCAGTTCTTC. Protein product: CASSLASGSENEQFF.

The chain carries TRBV7-2 and TRBJ1-2; no reliable D call. The length of the CDR3 is 14 residues. Germline V gene data show CDR1 as SGHTA and CDR2 as FQGNSA. V lost 5 bases to trimming and J lost 1 base, with 11 bases between them. The CDR3 sequence is CASSPLPDNYGYTF. The CDR3 DNA reads as TGTGCCAGCAGCCCCCTACCAGATAACTATGGCTACACCTTC.

This clonotype was detected many times. The chain carries TRBV27 and TRBJ2-3; 11 positions agree with TRBD2. The junction had 9 bases not matched to a gene; V was cut back by 5 bases and J by 2 bases. Germline values: CDR1 MNHEY, CDR2 SMNVEV (reference sequence). This CDR3 comprises 17 residues. CDR3 residues: CASSRLAGSPLTDTQYF. As DNA, the CDR3 is TGTGCCAGCAGTAGACTAGCGGGGTCACCCCTCACAGATACGCAGTATTTT.

The chain is built from TRBV29-1 and TRBJ2-5; D possibly uses TRBD1 or TRBD2 (5 bases each). V was trimmed by 6 bases and J by 2 bases, leaving 13 bases between them. Germline V gene data show CDR1 as SQVTM and CDR2 as ANQGSEA. There are 13 residues in the CDR3. The CDR3 reads CSVEGRIQETQYF. The CDR3 region has the DNA TGCAGCGTAGAGGGACGGATACAAGAGACCCAGTACTTC.

The rearrangement uses TRBV11-2 and TRBJ2-2; TRBD1 matches at 7 bases. The V and J ends lost 6 bases and 0 bases, in that order; junction bases with no gene match: 10. Per the germline V gene, CDR1 is SGHAT and CDR2 is FQNNGV. The length of the CDR3 is 17 residues. CDR3 sequence (DNA): TGTGCCAGCAGTTACCCTCCGGGGACAGCGAACACCGGGGAGCTGTTTTTT. It encodes CASSYPPGTANTGELFF.

This clonotype was seen more than once but under ten times. This chain connects TRBV28 to TRBJ2-1; 10 bases fit TRBD1. The CDR3 has 16 amino acids. The trim removed 6 bases at V and 8 bases at J, leaving 13 bases unmatched. Germline V gene lookup returns CDR1 MDHEN and CDR2 SYDVKM. CDR3 sequence: CASSFLTGGKYDEQFF. CDR3 DNA: TGTGCCAGCAGCTTTCTGACAGGGGGCAAATACGATGAGCAGTTCTTC.

This clonotype has ten or more counts. This chain joins TRBV12-5 and TRBJ2-1, with a possible D match to TRBD1 (5 bases). V lost 1 base and J lost 5, with 12 bases in between. The germline CDR1 and CDR2 sequences are LGHNT and FRNRAP. The CDR3 totals 15 residues. In nucleotides, the CDR3 is TGTGCTAGTGGTTTGGGCAGGGCATTCCACAATGAGCAGTTCTTC. This gives the protein CASGLGRAFHNEQFF.

This clonotype was observed a few times. This rearrangement joins TRBV7-2 to TRBJ2-7; TRBD2 aligns across 12 bases. V gave up 4 bases and J gave up 4 bases; unmatched junction bases: 5. Looked up from germline, CDR1 is SGHTA and CDR2 is FQGNSA. This CDR3 has 15 amino acids. CDR3 bases: TGTGCCAGCAGCTCCGGACTAGCGGGATTTTACGAGCAGTACTTC. Protein: CASSSGLAGFYEQYF.

The V and J genes are TRBV12-3 or TRBV12-4 and TRBJ1-5; D is perhaps TRBD1 (6 bases). The CDR3 totals 12 residues. V lost 5 bases, J lost 6 bases, and 8 bases lay in between. The CDR3 is CASSGQLQPQHF. The CDR3 DNA follows: TGTGCCAGCAGTGGACAGCTTCAGCCCCAGCATTTT.

There are many counts of this clonotype. V and J are TRBV6-6 and TRBJ2-3; D not resolved. Germline V gene data show CDR1 as MNHNY and CDR2 as SVGAGI (reference sequence). V was shortened by 2 bases and J by 14 bases, with 14 bases between the two germline ends. The CDR3 contains 12 residues. CDR3 sequence reads: CASSYRALDRYF. CDR3 nucleotides: TGTGCCAGCAGTTACCGGGCTCTGGACCGGTATTTT.

This rearrangement joins TRBV30 to TRBJ2-3; a weak D match, TRBD1 (6 bases). This CDR3 has 15 residues. Trimming cost V 1 base and J 5 bases, with 16 bases left between them. CDR1 and CDR2 (germline): GTSNPN, SVGIG (reference sequence). CDR3 protein: CAWSGGQTRLDTQYF. CDR3 coding DNA: TGTGCCTGGAGTGGGGGACAAACTCGCTTAGATACGCAGTATTTT.

The rearrangement uses TRBV7-2 and TRBJ2-2; D not certain. This CDR3 has 16 residues. V was shortened by 1 base and J by 2 bases, with 11 bases between the two germline ends. Looked up from germline, CDR1 is SGHTA and CDR2 is FQGNSA. The DNA for the CDR3 is TGTGCCAGCAGCTTAGTCGGGTCTGTAAACACCGGGGAGCTGTTTTTT. Its translation: CASSLVGSVNTGELFF.

The V call is TRBV10-3, the J call TRBJ2-5; D gene uncertain. Per the germline V gene, CDR1 is ENHRY and CDR2 is SYGVKD. Trimming pared 3 bases from V and 2 bases from J, leaving 10 bases between. The CDR3 spans 14 residues. CDR3 region: CAISDPGVQETQYF. The CDR3 DNA reads TGTGCCATCAGTGACCCCGGTGTGCAAGAGACCCAGTACTTC.

This clonotype was picked up a small number of times. The chain is built from TRBV4-1 and TRBJ2-1, with a tentative D call TRBD1 (6 bases). V lost 4 bases to trimming and J lost 7 bases, with 14 bases between them. Germline V lookup: CDR1 MGHRA, CDR2 YSYEKL. The CDR3 extends over 14 amino acids. The chain's CDR3 is CASSLTGTLNEQFF. The DNA for the CDR3 is TGCGCCAGCAGCCTTACCGGGACACTAAATGAGCAGTTCTTC.

This clonotype was counted at least ten times. This chain connects TRBV29-1 to TRBJ2-7, with 12 bases lining up with TRBD2. V lost 1 base to trimming and J lost 3 bases; unmatched junction nucleotides: 1. The CDR3 sequence is 14 residues long. Germline V gene data show CDR1 as SQVTM and CDR2 as ANQGSEA. The CDR3 DNA sequence: TGCAGCGTTGAAGGACTAGCGGGAGACTACGAGCAGTACTTC. Translated, it gives CSVEGLAGDYEQYF.

The rearrangement joins TRBV20-1 to TRBJ2-2; possible D gene TRBD2, 6 bases. CDR3 length equals 15 residues. V gave up 3 bases and J gave up 1 base, with 12 bases separating them. The germline V gene encodes CDR1 DFQATT and CDR2 SNEGSKA (reference sequence). DNA of the CDR3: TGCAGTGCTAGTTATGGCGGGATGAACACCGGGGAGCTGTTTTTT. Protein product: CSASYGGMNTGELFF.

This clonotype was picked up one time. V gene TRBV3-1 combines with J gene TRBJ2-7; weak D call: TRBD2 (6 bases). Trimming pared 5 bases from V and 2 bases from J, leaving 16 bases between. Germline CDR1 is LGHDT and CDR2 is YNNKEL (reference sequence). The CDR3 has 15 residues. As DNA, the CDR3 is TGTGCCAGCAGCAAGGAGGGAGGTCGGGCCTACGAGCAGTACTTC. It encodes CASSKEGGRAYEQYF.

The gene calls are TRBV10-3 and TRBJ2-5; 7 bases match TRBD1. Trimming took 6 bases from V and 3 from J; bases not matched to a gene: 4. The CDR3 is 13 residues long. Germline V gene sequence: CDR1 ENHRY, CDR2 SYGVKD. For the CDR3, the DNA is TGTGCCATCAGCCTCGGGACAGAAGAGACCCAGTACTTC. As protein: CAISLGTEETQYF.